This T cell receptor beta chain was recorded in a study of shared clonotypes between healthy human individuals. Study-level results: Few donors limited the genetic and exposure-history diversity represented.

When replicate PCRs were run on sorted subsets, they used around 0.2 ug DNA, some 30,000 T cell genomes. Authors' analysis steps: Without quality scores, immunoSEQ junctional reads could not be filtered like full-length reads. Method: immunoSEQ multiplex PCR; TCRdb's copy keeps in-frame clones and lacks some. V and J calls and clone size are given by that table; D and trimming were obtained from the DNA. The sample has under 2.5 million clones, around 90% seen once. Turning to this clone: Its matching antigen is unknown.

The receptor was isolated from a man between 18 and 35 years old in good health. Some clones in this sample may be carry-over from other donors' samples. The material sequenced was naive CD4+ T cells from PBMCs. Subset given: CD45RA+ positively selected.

CDR3 region: CASSPRGRDSDTQYF. The DNA for the CDR3 is TGTGCCAGCAGCCCCCGCGGGAGAGATTCAGATACGCAGTATTTT. The chain is built from TRBV9 and TRBJ2-3; 7 bases match TRBD2. Germline V gene lookup returns CDR1 SGDLS and CDR2 YYNGEE. This CDR3 region has 15 residues. The junction had 9 bases not matched to a gene; V was cut back by 4 bases and J by 4 bases.